The subject of this entry is one T cell receptor beta chain. V lost 0 bases to trimming and J lost 2 bases, with 9 bases between them. Germline lookup yields CDR1 GTSNPN and CDR2 SVGIG (reference sequence). The CDR3 has 14 amino acids. The data derive from a study of blood T cell repertoires in COVID-19. Sequencing used immunoSEQ multiplex PCR; TCRdb keeps in-frame clones, though not all of them. The table lists more than 200,000 clones, 83% of them singletons. This receptor was obtained from a man aged 35 to 55 with active or convalescent COVID-19. Sequences were obtained from peripheral blood. The V gene is TRBV30, the J gene TRBJ2-3; D uncertain. In DNA form, the CDR3 reads TGTGCCTGGAGTGTACCATCACTCACAGATACGCAGTATTTT. Protein sequence: CAWSVPSLTDTQYF. Drawing the rest from reference TRBV30 and TRBJ2-3, the complete variable domain is SQTIHQWPATLVQPVGSPLSLECTVEGTSNPNLYWYRQAAGRGLQLLFYSVGIGQISSEVPQNLSASRPQDRQFILSSKKLLLSDSGFYLCAWSVPSLTDTQYFGPGTRLTVL.